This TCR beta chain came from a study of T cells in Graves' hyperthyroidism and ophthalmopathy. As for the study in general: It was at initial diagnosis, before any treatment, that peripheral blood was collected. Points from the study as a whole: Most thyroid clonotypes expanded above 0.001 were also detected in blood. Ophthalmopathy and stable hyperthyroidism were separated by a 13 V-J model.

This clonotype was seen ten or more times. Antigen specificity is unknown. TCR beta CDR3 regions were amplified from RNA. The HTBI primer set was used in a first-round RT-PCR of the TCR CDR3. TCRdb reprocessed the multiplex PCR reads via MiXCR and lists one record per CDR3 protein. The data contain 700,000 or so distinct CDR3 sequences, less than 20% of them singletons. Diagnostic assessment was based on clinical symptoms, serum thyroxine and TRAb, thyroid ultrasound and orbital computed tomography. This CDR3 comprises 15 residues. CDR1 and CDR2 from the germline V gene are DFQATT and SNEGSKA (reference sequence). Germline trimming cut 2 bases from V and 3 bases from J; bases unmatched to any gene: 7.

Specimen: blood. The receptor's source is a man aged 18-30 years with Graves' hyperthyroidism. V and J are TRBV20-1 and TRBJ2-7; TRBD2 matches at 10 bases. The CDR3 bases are TGCAGTGCTAGACCTAGCGGGAGACATAGCTACGAGCAGTACTTC. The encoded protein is CSARPSGRHSYEQYF.